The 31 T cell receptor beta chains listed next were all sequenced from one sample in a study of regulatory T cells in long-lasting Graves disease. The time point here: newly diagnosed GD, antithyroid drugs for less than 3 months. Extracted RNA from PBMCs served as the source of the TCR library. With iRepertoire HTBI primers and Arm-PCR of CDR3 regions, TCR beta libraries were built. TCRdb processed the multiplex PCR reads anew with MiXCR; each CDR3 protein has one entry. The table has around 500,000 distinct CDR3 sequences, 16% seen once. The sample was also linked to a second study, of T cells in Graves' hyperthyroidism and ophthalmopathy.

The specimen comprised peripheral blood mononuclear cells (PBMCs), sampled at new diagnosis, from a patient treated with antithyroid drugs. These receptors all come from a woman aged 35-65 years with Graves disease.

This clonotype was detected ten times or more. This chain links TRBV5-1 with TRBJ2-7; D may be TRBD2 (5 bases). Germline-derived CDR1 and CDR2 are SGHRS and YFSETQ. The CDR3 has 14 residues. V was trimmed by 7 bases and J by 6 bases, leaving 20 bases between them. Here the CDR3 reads CASGGGVGNSEQYF. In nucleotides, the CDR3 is TGCGCCAGCGGCGGAGGTGTAGGGAACTCCGAGCAGTACTTC.

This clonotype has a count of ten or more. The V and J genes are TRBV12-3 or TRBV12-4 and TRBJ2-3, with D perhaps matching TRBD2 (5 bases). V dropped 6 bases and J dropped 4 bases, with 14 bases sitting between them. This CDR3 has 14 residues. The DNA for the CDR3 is TGTGCCAGCAGACTCAGCTCCGGGGCAGATACGCAGTATTTT. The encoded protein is CASRLSSGADTQYF.

The CDR3 loop reads CAWSWGGSGYEQYF. DNA for the CDR3: TGTGCCTGGAGTTGGGGAGGGTCGGGCTACGAGCAGTACTTC. The chain has TRBV30 and TRBJ2-7; TRBD2 agrees at 7 bases. Per the germline V gene, CDR1 is GTSNPN and CDR2 is SVGIG (reference sequence). V trimming: 2 bases; J trimming: 3 bases; junction bases outside the gene matches: 7. CDR3 size: 14 residues.

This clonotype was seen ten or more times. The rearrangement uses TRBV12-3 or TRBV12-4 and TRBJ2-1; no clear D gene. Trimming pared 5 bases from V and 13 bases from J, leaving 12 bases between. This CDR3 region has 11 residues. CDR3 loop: CASSRTPLQFF. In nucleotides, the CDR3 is TGTGCCAGCAGTCGAACGCCTCTACAGTTCTTC.

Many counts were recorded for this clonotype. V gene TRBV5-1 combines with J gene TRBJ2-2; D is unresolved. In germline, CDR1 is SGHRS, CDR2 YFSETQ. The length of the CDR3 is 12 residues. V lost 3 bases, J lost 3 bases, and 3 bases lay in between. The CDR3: CASSYDTGELFF. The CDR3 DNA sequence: TGCGCCAGCAGCTACGACACCGGGGAGCTGTTTTTT.

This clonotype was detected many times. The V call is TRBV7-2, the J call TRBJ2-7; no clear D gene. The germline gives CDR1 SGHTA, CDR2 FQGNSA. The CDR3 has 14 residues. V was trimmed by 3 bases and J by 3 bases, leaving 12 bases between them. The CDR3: CASSLMGANYEQYF. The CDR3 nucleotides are TGTGCCAGCAGCTTGATGGGCGCCAACTACGAGCAGTACTTC.

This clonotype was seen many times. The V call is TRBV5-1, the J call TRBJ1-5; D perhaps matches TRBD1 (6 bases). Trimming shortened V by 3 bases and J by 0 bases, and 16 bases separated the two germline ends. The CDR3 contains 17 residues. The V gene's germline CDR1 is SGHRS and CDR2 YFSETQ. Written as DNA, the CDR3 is TGCGCCAGCAGCTCCTTACCCCGACAGGATAGCAATCAGCCCCAGCATTTT. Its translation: CASSSLPRQDSNQPQHF.

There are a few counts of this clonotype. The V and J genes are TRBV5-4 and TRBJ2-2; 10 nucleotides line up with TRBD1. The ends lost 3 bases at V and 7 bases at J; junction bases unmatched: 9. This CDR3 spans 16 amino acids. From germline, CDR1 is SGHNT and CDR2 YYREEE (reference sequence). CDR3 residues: CASSSPTGGANGELFF. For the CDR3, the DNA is TGTGCCAGCAGCTCCCCGACAGGGGGCGCGAACGGGGAGCTGTTTTTT.

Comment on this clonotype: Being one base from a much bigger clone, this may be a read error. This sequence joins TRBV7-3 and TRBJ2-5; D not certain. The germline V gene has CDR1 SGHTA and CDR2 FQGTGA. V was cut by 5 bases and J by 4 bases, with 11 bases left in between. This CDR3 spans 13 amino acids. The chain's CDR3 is CASSPRNLETQYF. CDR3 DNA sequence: TGTGCCAGCAGCCCCCGAAACTTAGAGACCCAGTACTTC.

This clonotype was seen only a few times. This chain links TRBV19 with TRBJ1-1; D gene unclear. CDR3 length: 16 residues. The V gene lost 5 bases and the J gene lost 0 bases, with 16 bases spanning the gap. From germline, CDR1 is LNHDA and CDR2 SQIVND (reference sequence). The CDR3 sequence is CASSPRAGLMNTEAFF. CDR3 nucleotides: TGTGCCAGTAGTCCCCGTGCAGGCCTCATGAACACTGAAGCTTTCTTT.

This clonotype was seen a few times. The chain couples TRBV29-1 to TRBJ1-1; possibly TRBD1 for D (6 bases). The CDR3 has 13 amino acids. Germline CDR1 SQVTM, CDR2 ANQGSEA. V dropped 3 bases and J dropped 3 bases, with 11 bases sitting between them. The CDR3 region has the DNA TGCAGCGTTGATCGGGGGGCGTACACTGAAGCTTTCTTT. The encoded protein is CSVDRGAYTEAFF. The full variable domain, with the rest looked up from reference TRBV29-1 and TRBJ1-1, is SAVISQKPSRDICQRGTSLTIQCQVDSQVTMMFWYRQQPGQSLTLIATANQGSEATYESGFVIDKFPISRPNLTFSTLTVSNMSPEDSSIYLCSVDRGAYTEAFFGQGTRLTVV.

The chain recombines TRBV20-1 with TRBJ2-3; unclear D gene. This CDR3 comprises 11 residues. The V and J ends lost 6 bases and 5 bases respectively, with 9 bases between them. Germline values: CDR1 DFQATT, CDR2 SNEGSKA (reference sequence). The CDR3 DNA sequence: TGCAGTGCACCTAGATTAGATACGCAGTATTTT. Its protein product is CSAPRLDTQYF.

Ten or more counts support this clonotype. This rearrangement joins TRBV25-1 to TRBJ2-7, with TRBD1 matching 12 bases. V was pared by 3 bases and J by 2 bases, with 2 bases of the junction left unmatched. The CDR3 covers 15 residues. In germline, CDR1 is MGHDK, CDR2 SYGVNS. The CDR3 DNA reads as TGTGCCAGCAGTGAGGGACAGGGGGCCACCTACGAGCAGTACTTC. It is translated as CASSEGQGATYEQYF.

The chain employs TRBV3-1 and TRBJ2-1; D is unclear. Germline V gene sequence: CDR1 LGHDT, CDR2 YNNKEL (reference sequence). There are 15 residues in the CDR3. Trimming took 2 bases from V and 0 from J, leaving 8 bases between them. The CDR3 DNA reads TGTGCCAGCAGCCAACGGCAGTCCTCCTACAATGAGCAGTTCTTC. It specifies CASSQRQSSYNEQFF.

CDR3 in amino acids: CASSDMAGANEQFF. Written as DNA, the CDR3 is TGTGCCAGCAGTGATATGGCGGGGGCCAATGAGCAGTTCTTC. The J gene is TRBJ2-1, the V gene TRBV6-4; perhaps TRBD2 as D (7 bases). V lost 3 bases and J lost 6, with 12 bases in between. This CDR3 region has 14 residues. CDR1 is MRHNA and CDR2 is SNTAGT in the germline V gene.

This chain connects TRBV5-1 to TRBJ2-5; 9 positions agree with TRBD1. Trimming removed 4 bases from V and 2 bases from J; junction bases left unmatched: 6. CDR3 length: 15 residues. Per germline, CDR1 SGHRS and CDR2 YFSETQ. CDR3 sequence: CASSPGTGRQETQYF. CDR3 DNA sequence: TGCGCCAGCAGCCCGGGGACAGGGCGGCAAGAGACCCAGTACTTC.

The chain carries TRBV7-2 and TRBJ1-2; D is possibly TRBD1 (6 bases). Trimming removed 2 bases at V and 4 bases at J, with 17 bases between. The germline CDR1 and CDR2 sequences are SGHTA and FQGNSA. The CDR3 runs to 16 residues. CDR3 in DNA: TGTGCCAGCAGCTTATCAAGTGGGGGCGGGAGCTATGGCTACACCTTC. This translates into CASSLSSGGGSYGYTF.

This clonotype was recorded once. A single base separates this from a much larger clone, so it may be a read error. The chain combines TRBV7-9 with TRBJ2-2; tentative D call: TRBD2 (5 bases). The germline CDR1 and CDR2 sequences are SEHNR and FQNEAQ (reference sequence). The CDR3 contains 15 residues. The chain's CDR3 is CASSLSGPGTGELLF. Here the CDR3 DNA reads TGTGCCAGCAGCTTATCCGGGCCCGGCACCGGGGAGCTGCTTTTT.

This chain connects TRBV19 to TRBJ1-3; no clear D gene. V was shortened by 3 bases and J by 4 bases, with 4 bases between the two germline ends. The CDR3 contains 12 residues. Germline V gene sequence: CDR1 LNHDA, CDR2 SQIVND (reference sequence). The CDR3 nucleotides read TGTGCCAGTAGTATCGAAGGAAACACCATATATTTT. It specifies CASSIEGNTIYF.

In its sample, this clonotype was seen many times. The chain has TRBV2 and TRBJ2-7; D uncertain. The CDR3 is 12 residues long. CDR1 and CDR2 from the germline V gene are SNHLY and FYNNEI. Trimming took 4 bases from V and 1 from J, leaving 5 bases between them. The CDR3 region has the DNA TGTGCCAGCAGTGGTGAATCCTACGAGCAGTACTTC. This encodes CASSGESYEQYF.

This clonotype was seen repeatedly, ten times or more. The CDR3 DNA follows: TGTGCCAGCAGGGGGACAACGAGCAATCAGCCCCAGCATTTT. Protein sequence: CASRGTTSNQPQHF. This sequence joins TRBV2 and TRBJ1-5; D may be TRBD1 (6 bases). Per the germline V gene, CDR1 is SNHLY and CDR2 is FYNNEI. This CDR3 is built from 14 residues. The V and J ends lost 6 bases and 1 base respectively, with 10 bases between them.

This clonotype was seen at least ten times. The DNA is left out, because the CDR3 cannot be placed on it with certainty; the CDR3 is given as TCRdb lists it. Here the CDR3 reads CASSFGWGSGAFF. The chain has TRBV12-3 or TRBV12-4 and TRBJ2-1; TRBD1 is taken as the D call from the table, unchecked against the DNA. Inclusive of both ends, the CDR3 amounts to 13 amino acids.

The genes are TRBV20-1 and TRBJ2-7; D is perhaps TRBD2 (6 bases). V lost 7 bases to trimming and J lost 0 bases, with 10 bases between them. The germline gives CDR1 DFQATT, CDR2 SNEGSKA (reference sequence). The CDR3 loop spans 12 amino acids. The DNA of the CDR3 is TGCAGTGGGCGGGGCAGCTCCTACGAGCAGTACTTC. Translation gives CSGRGSSYEQYF.

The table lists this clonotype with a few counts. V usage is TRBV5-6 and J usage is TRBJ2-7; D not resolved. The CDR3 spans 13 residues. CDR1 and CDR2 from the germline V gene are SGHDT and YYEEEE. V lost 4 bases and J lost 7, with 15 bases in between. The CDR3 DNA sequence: TGTGCCAGCAGCGACTTTCCTAGTGGTGAGCAGTACTTC. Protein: CASSDFPSGEQYF.

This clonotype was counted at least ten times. CDR3 DNA: TGTGCCAGCAGTGACCTGGGGGAGACCCAGTACTTC. This sequence encodes CASSDLGETQYF. The chain couples TRBV12-3 or TRBV12-4 to TRBJ2-5, with D unresolved. Between the trimmed V and J ends, which lost 5 bases and 5 bases, there was a span of 9 bases. The CDR3 contains 12 residues.

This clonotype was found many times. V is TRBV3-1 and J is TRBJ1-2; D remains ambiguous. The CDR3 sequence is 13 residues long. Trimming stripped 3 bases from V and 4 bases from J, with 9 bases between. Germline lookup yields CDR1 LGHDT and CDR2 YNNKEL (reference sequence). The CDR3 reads CASSQGIGYGYTF. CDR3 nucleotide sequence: TGTGCCAGCAGCCAGGGAATTGGCTATGGCTACACCTTC.

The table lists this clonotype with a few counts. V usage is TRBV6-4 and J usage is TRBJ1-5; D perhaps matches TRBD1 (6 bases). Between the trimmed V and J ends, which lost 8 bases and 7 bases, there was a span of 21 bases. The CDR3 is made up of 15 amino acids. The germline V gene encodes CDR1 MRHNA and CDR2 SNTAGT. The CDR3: CASVKRTARGQPQHF. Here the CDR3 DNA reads TGTGCCAGCGTCAAACGGACAGCTCGAGGGCAGCCCCAGCATTTT.

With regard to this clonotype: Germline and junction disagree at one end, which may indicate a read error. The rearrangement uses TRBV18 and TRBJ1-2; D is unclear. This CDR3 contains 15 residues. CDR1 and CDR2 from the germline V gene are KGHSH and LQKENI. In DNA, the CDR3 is TGTGCCAACTCACCACCGGCGGTTGGGAACTATGGCTACACCTTC. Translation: CANSPPAVGNYGYTF. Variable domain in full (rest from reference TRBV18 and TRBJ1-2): NAGVMQNPRHLVRRRGQEARLRCSPMKGHSHVYWYRQLPEEGLKFMVYLQKENIIDESGMPKERFSAEFPKEGPSILRIQQVVRGDSAAYFCANSPPAVGNYGYTFGSGTRLTVV.

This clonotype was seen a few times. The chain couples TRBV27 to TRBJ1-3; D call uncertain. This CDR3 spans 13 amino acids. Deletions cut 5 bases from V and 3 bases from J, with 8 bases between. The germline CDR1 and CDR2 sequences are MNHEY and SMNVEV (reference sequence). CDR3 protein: CASSVGFGNTIYF. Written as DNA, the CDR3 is TGTGCCAGCAGTGTGGGATTTGGAAACACCATATATTTT.

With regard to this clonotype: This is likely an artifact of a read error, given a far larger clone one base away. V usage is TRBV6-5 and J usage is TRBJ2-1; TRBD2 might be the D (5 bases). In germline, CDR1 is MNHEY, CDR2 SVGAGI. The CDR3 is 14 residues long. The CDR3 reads CASIYNGAYNEQFF. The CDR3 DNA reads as TGTGCCAGCATTTACAACGGGGCCTACAATGAGCAGTTCTTC.

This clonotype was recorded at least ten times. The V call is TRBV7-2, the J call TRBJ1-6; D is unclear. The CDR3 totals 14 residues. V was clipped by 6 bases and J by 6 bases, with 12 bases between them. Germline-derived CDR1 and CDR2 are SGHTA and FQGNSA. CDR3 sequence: CASSPIRSNSPLHF. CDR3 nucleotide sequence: TGTGCCAGCAGTCCCATACGGAGTAATTCACCCCTCCACTTT. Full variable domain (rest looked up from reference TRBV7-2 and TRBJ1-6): GAGVSQSPSNKVTEKGKDVELRCDPISGHTALYWYRQSLGQGLEFLIYFQGNSAPDKSGLPSDRFSAERTGGSVSTLTIQRTQQEDSAVYLCASSPIRSNSPLHFGNGTRLTVT.